The 5 T cell receptor beta chains reported below all come from one sample, sequenced in a study of long-term antiretroviral therapy in people with HIV. This was the immunoSEQ v3.0 assay at survey level. Libraries were prepared by immunoSEQ multiplex PCR; TCRdb keeps only in-frame clonotypes and omits some of them. The profile shows approximately 15,000 clones, around 80% of them singletons. The input for sequencing was unsorted PBMCs, taken 0.1 years after starting antiretroviral therapy. The receptors come from a man younger than 35 with HIV.

This clone was seen just once. The chain has TRBV15 and TRBJ1-1; D is unclear. CDR3 length equals 15 residues. Germline CDR1 and CDR2: LNHNV and YYDKDF (reference sequence). V lost 5 bases, J lost 2 bases, and 15 bases lay in between. CDR3 residues: CATSPNKQPNTEAFF. Here the CDR3 DNA reads TGTGCCACCAGCCCCAATAAACAGCCAAACACTGAAGCTTTCTTT.

The chain uses TRBV7-2 and TRBJ2-6; D not certain. Germline-derived CDR1 and CDR2 are SGHTA and FQGNSA. The length of the CDR3 is 15 residues. V lost 5 bases, J lost 0 bases, and 8 bases lay in between. The CDR3 bases are TGTGCCAGCAGCCGGACGGCCTCTGGGGCCAACGTCCTGACTTTC. This sequence encodes CASSRTASGANVLTF.

The V gene is TRBV6-5, the J gene TRBJ1-2; perhaps TRBD1 as D (6 bases). From germline, CDR1 is MNHEY and CDR2 SVGAGI. This CDR3 has 14 residues. Trimming took off 5 bases at V and 5 bases at J, with 15 bases between the two ends. The DNA for the CDR3 is TGTGCCAGCAGTACCGGGGGCGGTTCATATGGCTACACCTTC. Its translation is CASSTGGGSYGYTF.

The V gene is TRBV4-2, the J gene TRBJ1-2; D not resolved. V was shortened by 4 bases and J by 4 bases, with 16 bases between the two germline ends. The CDR3 contains 15 residues. CDR1 LGHNA and CDR2 YNFKEQ come from the germline V gene. The CDR3, as DNA: TGTGCCAGCAGCCCCTTCGGCCAGGCTGGCTATGGCTACACCTTC. Translation: CASSPFGQAGYGYTF.

The rearrangement uses TRBV6-6 and TRBJ1-4; D may be TRBD1 (5 bases). Germline CDR1 is MNHNY and CDR2 is SVGAGI (reference sequence). This CDR3 region has 15 residues. Trimming took 7 bases from V and 4 from J, leaving 16 bases between them. The CDR3 region is CASTIDGAINEKLFF. The CDR3 DNA follows: TGTGCCAGCACTATTGACGGGGCGATTAATGAAAAACTGTTTTTT.